This T cell receptor (beta chain) was sequenced for a study of cytomegalovirus exposure and HLA in healthy donors. Study-wide results and limits: TCR beta sequences reportedly predicted the HLA-A and HLA-B alleles of most subjects accurately.

PCR amplification relied on 60 Vbeta primers (plus 13 Jbeta primers). Clones were sequenced by immunoSEQ multiplex PCR, and TCRdb holds only the in-frame ones, with some missing. The table records roughly 100,000 clones, roughly 72% of them present only once. Notes on this clone: Its antigen remains unidentified.

This CDR3 region has 15 residues. In germline, CDR1 is MDHEN, CDR2 SYDVKM. V was trimmed by 3 bases and J by 3 bases, leaving 15 bases between them. The sequence was collected from a woman aged 18-29 years in good health and CMV-seropositive. The chain links TRBV28 to TRBJ2-7; D is possibly TRBD2 (6 bases). Specimen: PBMCs. CDR3 sequence reads: CASSLLGGTFYEQYF. In nucleotides, the CDR3 is TGTGCCAGCAGTTTGTTGGGCGGGACCTTCTACGAGCAGTACTTC.